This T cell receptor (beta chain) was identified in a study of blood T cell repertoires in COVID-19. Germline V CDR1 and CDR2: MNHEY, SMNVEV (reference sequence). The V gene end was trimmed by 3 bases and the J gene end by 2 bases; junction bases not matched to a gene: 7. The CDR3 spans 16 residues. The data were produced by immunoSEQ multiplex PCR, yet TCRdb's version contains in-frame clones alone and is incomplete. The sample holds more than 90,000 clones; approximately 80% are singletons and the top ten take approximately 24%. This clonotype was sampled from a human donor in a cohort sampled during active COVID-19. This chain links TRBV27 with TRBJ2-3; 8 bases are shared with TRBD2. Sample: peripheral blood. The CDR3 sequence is CASSFSGTPYTDTQYF. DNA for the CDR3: TGTGCCAGCAGTTTTAGCGGGACCCCCTACACAGATACGCAGTATTTT.